Sequencing of this T cell receptor (beta chain) was carried out in a study of PD-1 blockade in classical Hodgkin lymphoma. Background on the study: Treatment was intravenous nivolumab, 3 mg/kg every 2 weeks, until progression.

Remarks on this clone: What it binds is not known.

The method was immunoSEQ multiplex PCR; TCRdb's version includes in-frame clones alone and lacks a portion of them. The table lists roughly 140,000 clones, about four fifths of them singletons, with roughly 9.2% in the top ten. The patients all showed relapse after autologous stem cell transplantation, while their brentuximab vedotin exposure varied. Whole-study results and caveats: There remain no defined causes for the repertoire differences, which possibly reflect disease activity or prior therapy. By cycle point C4D1, TCR diversity had risen significantly in CD4+ cells (but not CD8+ cells). Complete responders entered with baseline diversity on par with newly diagnosed patients, the results showed.

Sequenced here: peripheral blood mononuclear cells (PBMCs), sampled before the second cycle of nivolumab. The TCR was taken from a human donor with classical Hodgkin lymphoma.

This CDR3 is CASSPERVYYGYTF. The CDR3, as DNA: TGTGCCAGTAGCCCCGAGAGGGTTTACTATGGCTACACCTTC. This sequence joins TRBV19 and TRBJ1-2, with no clear D. Looked up from germline, CDR1 is LNHDA and CDR2 is SQIVND (reference sequence). Trimming cost V 6 bases and J 3 bases, with 14 bases left between them. This CDR3 comprises 14 residues.